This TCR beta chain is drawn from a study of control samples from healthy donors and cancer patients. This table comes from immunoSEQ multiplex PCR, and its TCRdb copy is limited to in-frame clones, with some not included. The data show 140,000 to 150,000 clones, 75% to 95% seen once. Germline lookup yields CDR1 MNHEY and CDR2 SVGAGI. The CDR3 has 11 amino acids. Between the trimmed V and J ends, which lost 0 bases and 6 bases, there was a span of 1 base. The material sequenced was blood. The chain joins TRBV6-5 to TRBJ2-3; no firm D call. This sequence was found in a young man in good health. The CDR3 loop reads CASSYSDTQYF. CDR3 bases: TGTGCCAGCAGTTACTCGGATACGCAGTATTTT.